The 9 T cell receptor beta chains given below trace back to one sample, sequenced in a study of T cells in Graves' hyperthyroidism and ophthalmopathy. Template material for amplifying TCR beta CDR3 regions consisted of RNA transcripts. With the HTBI primer set, the TCR CDR3 went through a first round of RT-PCR. TCRdb itself ran the multiplex PCR reads through MiXCR, one entry per CDR3 protein. This sample has around 450,000 distinct CDR3 sequences; around a sixth occur once, and the top ten carry around 7.3%. The sequencing sample was made of blood. Source of these receptors: a young woman with Graves' hyperthyroidism.

This clonotype came up many times. The chain has TRBV14 and TRBJ2-3; 9 positions agree with TRBD1. The CDR3 spans 13 residues. V gave up 4 bases and J gave up 4 bases; unmatched junction bases: 0. CDR1 is SGHDN and CDR2 is FVKESK in the germline V gene. CDR3 nucleotides: TGTGCCAGCAGCCGGACAGGGGCAGATACGCAGTATTTT. Its protein is CASSRTGADTQYF. The entire variable domain, with the rest obtained from reference TRBV14 and TRBJ2-3, is as follows: EAGVTQFPSHSVIEKGQTVTLRCDPISGHDNLYWYRRVMGKEIKFLLHFVKESKQDESGMPNNRFLAERTGGTYSTLKVQPAELEDSGVYFCASSRTGADTQYFGPGTRLTVL.

This clonotype was recorded at least ten times. This chain joins TRBV28 and TRBJ2-7; D remains ambiguous. Germline V gene sequence: CDR1 MDHEN, CDR2 SYDVKM. The CDR3 sequence is 14 residues long. The CDR3 DNA is TGTGCATCCGAAACGGCTGGGCCTCCTTACGAGCAGTACTTC. As protein: CASETAGPPYEQYF. Based on the CDR3 plus reference TRBV28 and TRBJ2-7, the full variable domain is DVKVTQSSRYLVKRTGEKVFLECVQDMDHENMFWYRQDPGLGLRLIYFSYDVKMKEKGDIPEGYSVSREKKERFSLILESASTNQTSMYLCASETAGPPYEQYFGPGTRLTVT.

As concerns this clonotype: A read error may explain this, as a much larger clone is one base away. J is TRBJ2-3 and V is TRBV7-9; 7 bases fit TRBD1. The CDR3 has 17 residues. Per germline, CDR1 SEHNR and CDR2 FQNEAQ (reference sequence). The CDR3 loop reads CASSSTRQGRSTDTRYF. CDR3 in DNA: TGTGCCAGCAGCTCCACAAGACAGGGTAGGAGCACAGATACGCGGTATTTT.

This chain links TRBV3-1 with TRBJ1-2, with D perhaps TRBD1 (5 bases). The V end lost 1 base, the J end lost 12 bases, and 21 bases lay between the germline ends. The CDR3 totals 15 residues. Germline-derived CDR1 and CDR2 are LGHDT and YNNKEL (reference sequence). CDR3 nucleotides: TGTGCCAGCAGCCAAGGGAGCGGGACCCTTTATTGGGACACCTTC. Its translation: CASSQGSGTLYWDTF.

This clonotype was observed many times. The chain has TRBV19 and TRBJ1-5; no definite D call. Germline lookup yields CDR1 LNHDA and CDR2 SQIVND (reference sequence). This CDR3 contains 15 residues. Trimming took 6 bases from V and 0 from J, leaving 12 bases between them. For the CDR3, the DNA is TGTGCCAGTAGGTGGACCCAGGATAGCAATCAGCCCCAGCATTTT. Translating it yields CASRWTQDSNQPQHF. Full variable domain (outside the CDR3, taken from reference TRBV19 and TRBJ1-5): DGGITQSPKYLFRKEGQNVTLSCEQNLNHDAMYWYRQDPGQGLRLIYYSQIVNDFQKGDIAEGYSVSREKKESFPLTVTSAQKNPTAFYLCASRWTQDSNQPQHFGDGTRLSIL.

At least ten counts were recorded for this clonotype. The chain employs TRBV6-1 and TRBJ2-7; 8 bases are a match to TRBD2. The trim removed 2 bases at V and 0 bases at J, leaving 9 bases unmatched. Per germline, CDR1 MNHNS and CDR2 SASEGT. The CDR3 runs to 17 residues. DNA of the CDR3: TGTGCCAGCAGTGAACCCTCTAGCGGGTCTAGCTCCTACGAGCAGTACTTC. Translated, it gives CASSEPSSGSSSYEQYF.

V is TRBV29-1 and J is TRBJ2-2, with D possibly TRBD1 on 6 matching bases. The CDR3 covers 15 residues. In germline, CDR1 is SQVTM, CDR2 ANQGSEA. V dropped 4 bases and J dropped 2 bases, with 14 bases sitting between them. The DNA for the CDR3 is TGCAGCGTTGGGGGCGGACAGTCCAACACCGGGGAGCTGTTTTTT. Translated: CSVGGGQSNTGELFF.

There are a few counts of this clonotype. The J gene is TRBJ1-2, the V gene TRBV6-6; maybe TRBD1 (5 bases). Trimming cost V 0 bases and J 7 bases, with 12 bases left between them. The CDR3 extends over 14 amino acids. Germline assignment: CDR1 MNHNY and CDR2 SVGAGI (reference sequence). The chain's CDR3 is CASSYSRGVRGYTF. DNA of the CDR3: TGTGCCAGCAGTTACTCACGAGGGGTCCGTGGCTACACCTTC.

This clonotype was observed at least ten times. The chain couples TRBV28 to TRBJ1-3, with D possibly TRBD1 on 6 matching bases. The CDR3 length is 13 residues. The V and J ends lost 5 bases and 3 bases respectively, with 8 bases between them. The germline gives CDR1 MDHEN, CDR2 SYDVKM. The chain's CDR3 is CASSGGYGNTIYF. The DNA for the CDR3 is TGTGCCAGCAGTGGGGGCTATGGAAACACCATATATTTT.